This T cell receptor beta chain was profiled in a study of T cell repertoires in cytomegalovirus infection. Background on the study: CMV epitopes in the study were HLA-C-restricted (recently identified) and HLA-B-restricted (well studied). Matching HLA type, along with CMV infection, was indicated by public TCR beta signatures.

Study-wide results and caveats: Clonotype analysis showed dominance of the ex vivo response by HLA-C-restricted CMV-specific TCR beta clonotypes. Public TCR beta family frequency separated CMV-and-HLA carriers, including in an independent cohort.

TCRdb reprocessed the reads with MiXCR, giving one entry per CDR3 protein. The table records about half a million distinct CDR3 sequences, about 33% of them present only once. This clonotype appeared many times. The antigen is undetermined. The junction does not match germline at one end; this may be a read error. There are 15 residues in the CDR3. Germline CDR1 SGHTA, CDR2 FQGNSA. V is TRBV7-2 and J is TRBJ2-2, with 7 bases lining up with TRBD2. This clonotype originated in a human donor in good health (CMV status not recorded). Some clones in this sample may be carry-over from other donors' samples. The material was cultured PBMCs, obtained from culture after CMV antigen stimulation. This chain's CDR3 is CASSLGAGRTGELFF. CDR3 in DNA: TGTGCCAGCAGTTTAGGAGCGGGAAGGACCGGGGAGCTGTTTTTT. Together with reference TRBV7-2 and TRBJ2-2, the CDR3 gives the full variable domain: GAGVSQSPSNKVTEKGKDVELRCDPISGHTALYWYRQSLGQGLEFLIYFQGNSAPDKSGLPSDRFSAERTGGSVSTLTIQRTQQEDSAVYLCASSLGAGRTGELFFGEGSRLTVL.